This T cell receptor beta chain was captured by sequencing in a study of shared clonotypes between healthy human individuals. The wider study: Donor composition was a couple of women and a few men, aged 18 to 49. Points from the study as a whole: Specimens sampled were limited to blood, with tissue repertoires likely differing. Generally, estimated richness proved larger in naive subsets than it did in memory subsets.

TCRdb keeps only in-frame clones here, not all; method: immunoSEQ multiplex PCR. This table holds 550,000 to 800,000 clones, roughly 91% found once. As to this clone: Its specificity is not known.

This CDR3 is 14 amino acids long. V was cut by 6 bases and J by 1 base, with 12 bases left in between. The V gene's germline CDR1 is LNHDA and CDR2 SQIVND (reference sequence). Donors comprised healthy HIV-negative adults lacking recent acute infections or vaccinations. The TCR originated in a man younger than 35 in good health. Some clones in this sample may be carry-over from other donors' samples. The chain is built from TRBV19 and TRBJ1-1; unclear D gene. Source material: memory CD8+ T cells from PBMCs. Noted subset: CD45RO+ cells pooled with CCR7-negative TemRA cells. CDR3 protein: CASSWTEGNTEAFF. CDR3 DNA: TGTGCCAGTAGCTGGACCGAGGGGAACACTGAAGCTTTCTTT. The full variable domain, rest sourced from reference TRBV19 and TRBJ1-1, is DGGITQSPKYLFRKEGQNVTLSCEQNLNHDAMYWYRQDPGQGLRLIYYSQIVNDFQKGDIAEGYSVSREKKESFPLTVTSAQKNPTAFYLCASSWTEGNTEAFFGQGTRLTVV.